This paragraph reports one T cell receptor (beta chain). Its antigen remains unknown. In every patient, relapse followed autologous stem cell transplantation, while exposure to brentuximab vedotin differed. CDR3 length equals 15 residues. The germline V gene has CDR1 MNHEY and CDR2 SVGAGI. The germline V and J ends were trimmed by 0 bases and 8 bases, with 13 bases remaining between them. The sample is drawn from a study of PD-1 blockade in classical Hodgkin lymphoma. The repertoire was sequenced with immunoSEQ multiplex PCR; TCRdb's copy has only in-frame clones and lacks some. Of 29,000 or so clones listed, about 71% are singletons. General study results and limits: Reported baseline diversity: healthy donors highest, relapsed/refractory patients lowest. Significantly greater TCR diversity emerged by C4D1 in CD4+ cells but not CD8+ cells. Patients who responded completely had about the same baseline diversity as newly diagnosed patients.

The chain recombines TRBV6-5 with TRBJ2-2; TRBD1 is a possible D gene (6 bases). The receptor's source is a human donor with classical Hodgkin lymphoma. The starting material was peripheral blood mononuclear cells (PBMCs), obtained before the second cycle of nivolumab. The CDR3, as DNA: TGTGCCAGCAGTTACTCGTGGACAGCGCCTGGGGAGCTGTTTTTT. Translating it yields CASSYSWTAPGELFF.